A selection of T cell receptor beta chains follows, all from one sample in a study of molecular identifiers for immune sequencing clone quantification. MiXCR was run by TCRdb on the PCR reads, yielding one entry per CDR3 protein. The table lists 550,000 to 750,000 distinct CDR3 sequences, 15% to 20% of them singletons. Specimen: naive CD8+ T cells from blood, with Jurkat cell RNA spiked in. The receptors derive from a human donor in good health. Some libraries in this study had Jurkat cell RNA spiked in. CDR3s include the opening cysteine and the closing phenylalanine or tryptophan. The D gene is left open where the match is weak. Rows may omit the clone size; those that give it use once, few, many or a size class.

v_call: TRBV7-9
j_call: TRBJ2-2
d_call: .
clone_size: many
cdr3_nt: TGTGCCAGCAGCTTAGTCGGCCAGCGCGCCGGGGAGCTGTTTTTT
cdr3_aa: CASSLVGQRAGELFF

v_call: TRBV20-1
j_call: TRBJ1-1
d_call: TRBD1
clone_size: few
cdr3_nt: TGCAGTGCTAGAAAGAATGACAGGGTGAGTTGGGACACTGAAGCTTTCTTT
cdr3_aa: CSARKNDRVSWDTEAFF

v_call: TRBV6-2/TRBV6-3
j_call: TRBJ1-5
d_call: .
clone_size: many
cdr3_nt: TGTGCCAGCAGCGTGATGAATTTTCAGCCCCAGCATTTT
cdr3_aa: CASSVMNFQPQHF

v_call: TRBV29-1
j_call: TRBJ2-1
d_call: .
clone_size: few
cdr3_nt: TGCAGCGTTGAAGGTGGACATAGCTCCTACAATGAGCAGTTCTTC
cdr3_aa: CSVEGGHSSYNEQFF

v_call: TRBV5-1
j_call: TRBJ2-7
d_call: .
clone_size: many
cdr3_nt: .
cdr3_aa: CASSFGAGPREQYF

v_call: TRBV20-1
j_call: TRBJ2-1
d_call: TRBD1
clone_size: .
cdr3_nt: TGCAGTGCTAGAGATTGGGACAGGGGAATAATTGAGCAGTTCTTC
cdr3_aa: CSARDWDRGIIEQFF

v_call: TRBV20-1
j_call: TRBJ2-3
d_call: TRBD2
clone_size: many
cdr3_nt: TGCAGTGCCCACAGCGGGAGCGGAACAGATACGCAGTATTTT
cdr3_aa: CSAHSGSGTDTQYF

v_call: TRBV6-2/TRBV6-3
j_call: TRBJ2-4
d_call: .
clone_size: many
cdr3_nt: TGTGCCAGCGGATACGGGGGTCGGGGGCCTAGGACCAAAAACATTCAGTACTTC
cdr3_aa: CASGYGGRGPRTKNIQYF

v_call: TRBV7-6
j_call: TRBJ2-3
d_call: .
clone_size: many
cdr3_nt: TGTGCCAGCAGCGTGGGCCGGGGCGGAGGCACAGATACGCAGTATTTT
cdr3_aa: CASSVGRGGGTDTQYF

v_call: TRBV12-3/TRBV12-4
j_call: TRBJ2-2
d_call: .
clone_size: .
cdr3_nt: TGTGCCAGCAGTTTGTTCAGGGACACCGGGGAGCTGTTTTTT
cdr3_aa: CASSLFRDTGELFF

v_call: TRBV20-1
j_call: TRBJ1-5
d_call: .
clone_size: many
cdr3_nt: TGCAGTGCGAAACCCAGGACAAATTCAAATCAGCCCCAGCATTTT
cdr3_aa: CSAKPRTNSNQPQHF

v_call: TRBV29-1
j_call: TRBJ1-1
d_call: .
clone_size: many
cdr3_nt: TGCAGCGTCGAGGGGCCAGGGGCGGACACTGAAGCTTTCTTT
cdr3_aa: CSVEGPGADTEAFF

v_call: TRBV3-1
j_call: TRBJ2-7
d_call: TRBD1
clone_size: many
cdr3_nt: TGTGCCAGCAGCCGGGAGGGACAGGGGTACCACGAGCAGTACTTC
cdr3_aa: CASSREGQGYHEQYF

v_call: TRBV6-2/TRBV6-3
j_call: TRBJ2-1
d_call: TRBD2
clone_size: few
cdr3_nt: TGTGCCAGCAGTTACGGGACTAGCGGGGGGCCTGAGCAGTTCTTC
cdr3_aa: CASSYGTSGGPEQFF

v_call: TRBV15
j_call: TRBJ1-5
d_call: .
clone_size: many
cdr3_nt: TGTGCCACCAGCAGCCCCGGACAGAATAGCAATCAGCCCCAGCATTTT
cdr3_aa: CATSSPGQNSNQPQHF

v_call: TRBV6-5
j_call: TRBJ1-2
d_call: .
clone_size: .
cdr3_nt: TGTGCCAGCGGAAGGACGGAGGAGAACTATGGCTACACCTTC
cdr3_aa: CASGRTEENYGYTF

v_call: TRBV7-9
j_call: TRBJ2-3
d_call: .
clone_size: many
cdr3_nt: TGTGCCACCCCAGGAGCAGGTGTAACAGATACGCAGTATTTT
cdr3_aa: CATPGAGVTDTQYF

v_call: TRBV10-3
j_call: TRBJ2-7
d_call: TRBD1
clone_size: .
cdr3_nt: TGTGCCATCAGTGAGACACGGACAGGGGACCCCTACGAGCAGTACTTC
cdr3_aa: CAISETRTGDPYEQYF

v_call: TRBV13
j_call: TRBJ2-1
d_call: .
clone_size: many
cdr3_nt: TGTGCCAGCAGCTTAGGACTCAACAATGAGCAGTTCTTC
cdr3_aa: CASSLGLNNEQFF

v_call: TRBV4-1
j_call: TRBJ1-1
d_call: TRBD1
clone_size: many
cdr3_nt: TGCGCCAGCAGCCAAGGGGACAGGGGTGGGACTGAAGCTTTCTTT
cdr3_aa: CASSQGDRGGTEAFF

v_call: TRBV25-1
j_call: TRBJ2-7
d_call: .
clone_size: many
cdr3_nt: TGTGCCAGCAGTGATTATAGGGGCTACGAGCAGTACTTC
cdr3_aa: CASSDYRGYEQYF

v_call: TRBV23-1
j_call: TRBJ1-5
d_call: .
clone_size: few
cdr3_nt: TGCGCCAGCAGTCAATGGTCGGAGCCCGGCAATCAGCCCCAGCATTTT
cdr3_aa: CASSQWSEPGNQPQHF

v_call: TRBV28
j_call: TRBJ1-6
d_call: .
clone_size: many
cdr3_nt: TGTGCCAGCAGTTCGTATCCAATGGCAAATAATTCACCCCTCCACTTT
cdr3_aa: CASSSYPMANNSPLHF

v_call: TRBV6-5
j_call: TRBJ2-7
d_call: .
clone_size: .
cdr3_nt: TGTGCCAGCAGTTTTCACAGGGACCCGGGCTACGAGCAGTACTTC
cdr3_aa: CASSFHRDPGYEQYF

v_call: TRBV24-1
j_call: TRBJ2-3
d_call: .
clone_size: many
cdr3_nt: TGTGCCACCAGTGGGCCTACCCCGCAGGGCAGCACAGATACGCAGTATTTT
cdr3_aa: CATSGPTPQGSTDTQYF

v_call: TRBV12-3/TRBV12-4
j_call: TRBJ2-2
d_call: .
clone_size: many
cdr3_nt: TGTGCCAGCAGTTTATTTCTCGGAAAGAACACCGGGGAGCTGTTTTTT
cdr3_aa: CASSLFLGKNTGELFF

v_call: TRBV12-3/TRBV12-4
j_call: TRBJ2-1
d_call: .
clone_size: once
cdr3_nt: TGTGCCAGCAGTTTATTACAGATCTACAATGAGCAGTTCTTC
cdr3_aa: CASSLLQIYNEQFF

v_call: TRBV18
j_call: TRBJ2-5
d_call: .
clone_size: .
cdr3_nt: TGTGCCAGCTCGGCTAGCCTCGGACTCGAAGAGACCCAGTACTTC
cdr3_aa: CASSASLGLEETQYF

v_call: TRBV3-2
j_call: TRBJ2-3
d_call: .
clone_size: .
cdr3_nt: TGTGCCAGCAGCCAAGATAGGGGTGGGCAGGGAGGTGTTGCAGATACGCAGTATTTT
cdr3_aa: CASSQDRGGQGGVADTQYF

v_call: TRBV30
j_call: TRBJ2-7
d_call: TRBD1
clone_size: few
cdr3_nt: TGTGCCTGGAGTGACGGGACAGGGTATGAGCAGTACTTC
cdr3_aa: CAWSDGTGYEQYF

v_call: TRBV7-2
j_call: TRBJ2-1
d_call: TRBD2
clone_size: many
cdr3_nt: TGTGCCAGCAGCTCCGGACTAGCTTTGGATGAGCAGTTCTTC
cdr3_aa: CASSSGLALDEQFF

v_call: TRBV27
j_call: TRBJ2-7
d_call: .
clone_size: .
cdr3_nt: TGTGCCAGCAGTTTAACGGGCCATGGGTACGAGCAGTACTTC
cdr3_aa: CASSLTGHGYEQYF

v_call: TRBV2
j_call: TRBJ2-5
d_call: TRBD1
clone_size: many
cdr3_nt: TGTGCCAGCAGTGATCCGGGACAGCAAAAGTACTTC
cdr3_aa: CASSDPGQQKYF

v_call: TRBV7-9
j_call: TRBJ1-5
d_call: TRBD1
clone_size: few
cdr3_nt: TGTGCCAGCAGCCCGCGGGGACAGGATGATCAGCCCCAGCATTTT
cdr3_aa: CASSPRGQDDQPQHF

v_call: TRBV28
j_call: TRBJ2-5
d_call: .
clone_size: many
cdr3_nt: TGTGCCAGCAGTTTAGAGGTCGCGGCCTCCCAAGAGACCCAGTACTTC
cdr3_aa: CASSLEVAASQETQYF

v_call: TRBV10-3
j_call: TRBJ1-1
d_call: .
clone_size: many
cdr3_nt: TGTGCCATCAGTGTCCCGGGGGGGGGCACTGAAGCTTTCTTT
cdr3_aa: CAISVPGGGTEAFF

v_call: TRBV4-3
j_call: TRBJ2-7
d_call: TRBD1
clone_size: .
cdr3_nt: TGCGCCAGCAGCCAAGGACAGGGCCTCTCCTACGAGCAGTACTTC
cdr3_aa: CASSQGQGLSYEQYF

v_call: TRBV5-1
j_call: TRBJ2-7
d_call: .
clone_size: many
cdr3_nt: TGCGCCAGCAGCTTGGGGACAGCCGTTGAGCAGTACTTC
cdr3_aa: CASSLGTAVEQYF

v_call: TRBV11-2
j_call: TRBJ2-1
d_call: TRBD2
clone_size: few
cdr3_nt: TGTGCCAGCAGCTCTAAACCCGGGACTAGCTTTGAGCAGTTCTTC
cdr3_aa: CASSSKPGTSFEQFF

v_call: TRBV20-1
j_call: TRBJ2-6
d_call: .
clone_size: .
cdr3_nt: TGCAGTGCTAGCGGACGTACCGGTAGGCCTCCAAACTCTGTGGCCAACGTCCTGACTTTT
cdr3_aa: CSASGRTGRPPNSVANVLTF